This T cell receptor beta chain was sequenced during a study of T cells in Graves' hyperthyroidism and ophthalmopathy. In the study overall: Peripheral blood was secured at the point of initial diagnosis, before any treatment. The study, taken as a whole, reports: Most thyroid clonotypes that were expanded above 0.001 also turned up in blood. For ophthalmopathy, model prediction preceded onset by a median 6.5 months.

There were TCR beta CDR3 regions amplified from RNA transcripts. The HTBI primer set served for first-round RT-PCR of the TCR CDR3. TCRdb reprocessed the multiplex PCR reads via MiXCR and lists one record per CDR3 protein. The repertoire has about 600,000 distinct CDR3 sequences, about 14% of them found once; the top ten carry around 12%. The diagnoses drew upon clinical symptoms, serum thyroxine and TRAb, thyroid ultrasound and orbital computed tomography. Details on this clonotype: What it binds is not known.

The V gene end was trimmed by 4 bases and the J gene end by 5 bases; junction bases not matched to a gene: 10. The CDR3 contains 16 residues. Germline V gene lookup returns CDR1 LNHDA and CDR2 SQIVND (reference sequence). V and J are TRBV19 and TRBJ2-5; TRBD2 aligns across 10 bases. This clonotype was obtained from a woman aged 45-60 years with Graves' ophthalmopathy. The sequenced sample consisted of blood. CDR3 sequence: CASSTFKAGGSETQYF. CDR3 nucleotide sequence: TGTGCCAGTAGTACCTTTAAAGCGGGAGGGTCGGAGACCCAGTACTTC.